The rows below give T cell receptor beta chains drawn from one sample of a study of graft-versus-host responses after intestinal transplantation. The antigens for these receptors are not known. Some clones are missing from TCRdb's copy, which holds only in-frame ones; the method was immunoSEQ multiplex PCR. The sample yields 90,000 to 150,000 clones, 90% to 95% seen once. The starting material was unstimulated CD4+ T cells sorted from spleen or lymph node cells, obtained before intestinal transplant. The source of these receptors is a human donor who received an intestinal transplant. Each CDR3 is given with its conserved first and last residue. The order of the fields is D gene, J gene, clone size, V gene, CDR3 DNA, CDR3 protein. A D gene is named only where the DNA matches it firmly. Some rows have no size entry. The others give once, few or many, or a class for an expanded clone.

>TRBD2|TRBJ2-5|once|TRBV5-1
TGCGCCAGCAGCTTGGGAAGGACTAGCGGCCTCCAAGAGACCCAGTACTTC
CASSLGRTSGLQETQYF
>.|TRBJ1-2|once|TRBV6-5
TGTGCCAGCAGTTACTCAGGGATAGGCTACACCTTC
CASSYSGIGYTF
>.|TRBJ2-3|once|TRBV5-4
TGTGCCAGCAGCCCGCAGATCACTTCCCGCACAGATACGCAGTATTTT
CASSPQITSRTDTQYF
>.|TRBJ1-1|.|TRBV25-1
TGTGCCAGCAGCACGGCAGGGCGGAGCACTGAAGCTTTCTTT
CASSTAGRSTEAFF
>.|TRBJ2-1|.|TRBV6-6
TGTGCCAGCAGTCAAAGCCGGGACACAAATGAGCAGTTCTTC
CASSQSRDTNEQFF
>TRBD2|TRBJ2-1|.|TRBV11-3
TGTGCCAGCAGCTTTGGGACTAGCGGATACAATGAGCAGTTCTTC
CASSFGTSGYNEQFF
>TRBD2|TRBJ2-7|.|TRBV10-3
TGTGCCATCAGTGCGACTAGCGGGAGCGAGCAGTACTTC
CAISATSGSEQYF
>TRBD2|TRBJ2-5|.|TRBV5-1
TGCGCCAGCAGCTCTCCTCTAGCGGGAGGGGAGACCCAGTACTTC
CASSSPLAGGETQYF
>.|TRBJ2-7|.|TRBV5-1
TGCGCCAGCAGCTGGAGGGGGACCGGGGACGAGCAGTACTTC
CASSWRGTGDEQYF
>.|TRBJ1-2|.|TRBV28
TGTGCCACCTTCCTCGTGGCGGGCTATGGCTACACCTTC
CATFLVAGYGYTF
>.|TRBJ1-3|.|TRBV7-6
TGTGCCAGCAGCTTGGGAGGGTACTCTGGAAACACCATATATTTT
CASSLGGYSGNTIYF
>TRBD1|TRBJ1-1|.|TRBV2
TGTGCCAGCAGTGGGCGGACAGGGGGCAACACTGAAGCTTTCTTT
CASSGRTGGNTEAFF
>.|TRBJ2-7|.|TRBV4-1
TGCGCCAGCAGATACAACAAGGACCTCTCCTACGAGCAGTACTTC
CASRYNKDLSYEQYF
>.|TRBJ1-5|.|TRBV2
TGTGCCAGCAGTCTAGAGTCCTTCGGATATCAGCCCCAGCATTTT
CASSLESFGYQPQHF
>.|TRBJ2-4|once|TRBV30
TGTGCCTGGAGTGTAGGGTGGGGGGATCCAGCCAAAAACATTCAGTACTTC
CAWSVGWGDPAKNIQYF
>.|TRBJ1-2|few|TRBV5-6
TGTGCCAGCAGCTTCCAGTCCAACTATGGCTACACCTTC
CASSFQSNYGYTF
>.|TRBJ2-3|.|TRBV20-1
TGCAGTGCTCGACAACATCTGCAGTATTTT
CSARQHLQYF
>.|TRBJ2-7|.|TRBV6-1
TGTGCCAGCAGCCGGGGAAGCCTCTACGAGCAGTACTTC
CASSRGSLYEQYF
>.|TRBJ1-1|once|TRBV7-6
TGTGCCAGCAGCTTAAAGGGTCTGAACACTGAAGCTTTCTTT
CASSLKGLNTEAFF
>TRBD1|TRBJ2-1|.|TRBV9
TGTGCCAGCAGCGTAGGGGGGACAGGGAACGACAATGAGCAGTTCTTC
CASSVGGTGNDNEQFF
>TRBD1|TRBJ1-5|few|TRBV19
TGTGCCAGTAGTCCAACAGGGGTCCAGAATCAGCCCCAGCATTTT
CASSPTGVQNQPQHF
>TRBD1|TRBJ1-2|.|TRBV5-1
TGCGCCAGCCGAGTCCTCCCGGGACAGGACTATGGCTACACCTTC
CASRVLPGQDYGYTF
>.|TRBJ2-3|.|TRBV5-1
TGCGCCAGCAGCTCTCCCGGGACTCAGCGGGATACGCAGTATTTT
CASSSPGTQRDTQYF
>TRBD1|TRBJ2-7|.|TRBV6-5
TGTGCCAGCAGTATGGGGGACAGGGGATCCTACGAGCAGTACTTC
CASSMGDRGSYEQYF
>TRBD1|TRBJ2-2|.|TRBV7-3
TGTGCCAGCAGTTCACAGGGGATGAACACCGGGGAGCTGTTTTTT
CASSSQGMNTGELFF
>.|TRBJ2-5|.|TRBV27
TGTGCCAGCAGTAGCCCGAGGTACCAAGAGACCCAGTACTTC
CASSSPRYQETQYF
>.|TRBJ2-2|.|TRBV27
TGTGCCAGCAGTGGGCAGCGAACCTTGAACACCGGGGAGCTGTTTTTT
CASSGQRTLNTGELFF
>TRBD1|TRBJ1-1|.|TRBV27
TGTGCCAGCAGTGCTACAGGGGTTTTAGAGAACACTGAAGCTTTCTTT
CASSATGVLENTEAFF
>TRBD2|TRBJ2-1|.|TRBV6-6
TGTGCCAGCAACGTGAGGAGCGGGGCCTACAATGAGCAGTTCTTC
CASNVRSGAYNEQFF
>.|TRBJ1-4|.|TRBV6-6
TGTGCCAGCCGAGGGAATGAAAAACTGTTTTTT
CASRGNEKLFF
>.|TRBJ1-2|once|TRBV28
TGTGCCAGCAGCCGGGAGGGCTATGGCTACACCTTC
CASSREGYGYTF
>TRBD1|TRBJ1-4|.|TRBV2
TGTGCCAGCACCCGGGGCAGGGGGGAAAAACTGTTTTTT
CASTRGRGEKLFF
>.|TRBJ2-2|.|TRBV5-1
TGCGCCAGCAGCTTGGCCGGGGTGAACACCGGGGAGCTGTTTTTT
CASSLAGVNTGELFF
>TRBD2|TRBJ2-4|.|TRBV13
TGTGCCAGCAGCCCGAGGGGAGGGGAGGTAGGAAACATTCAGTACTTC
CASSPRGGEVGNIQYF
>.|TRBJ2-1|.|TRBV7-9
TGTGCCAGCAGCTTAGGAGGGGACATTCAGCAGTTCTTC
CASSLGGDIQQFF
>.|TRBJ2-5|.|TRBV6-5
TGTGCCAGCAGTTACTCGCACCTCCAAGAGACCCAGTACTTC
CASSYSHLQETQYF
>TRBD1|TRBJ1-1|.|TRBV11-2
TGTGCCAGCAGCTTGAGCAGGGGGGGCACTGAAGCTTTCTTT
CASSLSRGGTEAFF
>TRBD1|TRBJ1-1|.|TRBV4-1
TGCGCCAGCAGCCAAGGTGTAGGGGGGACAGACTCGAACACTGAAGCTTTCTTT
CASSQGVGGTDSNTEAFF
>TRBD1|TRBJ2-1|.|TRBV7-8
TGTGCCAGCAGCCAAAACACACAGGGGGTTTTATACAATGAGCAGTTCTTC
CASSQNTQGVLYNEQFF
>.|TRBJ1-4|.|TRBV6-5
TGTGCCAGCAGTACCCTACAGGGTATTAATGAAAAACTGTTTTTT
CASSTLQGINEKLFF
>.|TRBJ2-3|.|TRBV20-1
TGCAGTGCCCGGAAGGATACGCAGTATTTT
CSARKDTQYF
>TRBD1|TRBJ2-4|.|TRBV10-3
TGTGCCATCAGTGAGTTGGGACAGGGGGACATTCAGTACTTC
CAISELGQGDIQYF
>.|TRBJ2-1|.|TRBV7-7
TGTGCTAGCAGCTTATCGGTAGCGGATGGTGAGCAGTTCTTC
CASSLSVADGEQFF
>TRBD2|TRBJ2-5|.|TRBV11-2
TGTGCCAGCAGCTTAGGCGGACTAGCGGGGCAAGAGACCCAGTACTTC
CASSLGGLAGQETQYF
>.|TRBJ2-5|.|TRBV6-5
TGTGCCAGCAGTCCCCCCCTGGGAGAGACCCAGTACTTC
CASSPPLGETQYF
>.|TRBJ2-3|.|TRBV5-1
TGCGCCAGCAGCGGAGATACGCAGTATTTT
CASSGDTQYF
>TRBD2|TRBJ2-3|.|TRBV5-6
TGTGCCAGCTCTCGACTAGCCCAGAAGCCAGATACGCAGTATTTT
CASSRLAQKPDTQYF